This T cell receptor (beta chain) was found in a study of shared clonotypes between healthy human individuals. On the study more broadly: Each donor's CD4 naive and CD4 memory cells filled three plates apiece, CD8 naive two, and CD8 memory one. Findings and limits, study-wide: Non-shared clonotypes were found to have lower generation probabilities than the clonotypes that were shared by all four of the sorted-subset donors.

Donors had no recently reported acute infections or vaccinations and were HIV-negative. Nashville, Tennessee was home to all donors, who were Caucasian adults. This clone showed up many times. Its antigen is not known. The V segment lost 5 bases and the J segment 3 bases; nucleotides outside the gene matches: 5. In germline, CDR1 is MDHEN, CDR2 SYDVKM. This CDR3 is 14 amino acids long. The assay was immunoSEQ multiplex PCR, and TCRdb's table has in-frame clones only and misses some. The profile shows 1 million to 1.3 million clones, 78% of them singletons. The source of this sequence is a man between 18 and 29 years old in good health. Some clones in this sample may be carry-over from other donors' samples. The sample taken for sequencing was memory CD4+ T cells from PBMCs. The subset is: CD45RA-negative fraction. This sequence joins TRBV28 and TRBJ1-1, with 8 bases identical to TRBD1. This chain's CDR3 is CASSAGGADTEAFF. CDR3 bases: TGTGCCAGCAGTGCAGGGGGCGCGGACACTGAAGCTTTCTTT.